Below are 21 T cell receptor beta chains sequenced from a single sample in a study of identical twins. TCRdb fed the 5' RACE reads into MiXCR, producing one record per CDR3 protein. Of more than 250,000 distinct CDR3 sequences in the sample, 6.5% to 9.5% are singletons; the top ten hold approximately 2.1%. These records were also assigned to another study, of yellow fever vaccine responses in identical twins.

Material: memory (CD45RO+) T cells sorted from blood. These receptors all stem from a woman between 18 and 29 years old in good health.

The rearrangement links TRBV6-1 to TRBJ2-3; possible D gene TRBD2, 7 bases. The CDR3 has 16 amino acids. The germline V gene has CDR1 MNHNS and CDR2 SASEGT. V gave up 6 bases and J gave up 2 bases, with 18 bases separating them. The CDR3 is CASSSGGVRLTDTQYF. The CDR3 DNA reads TGTGCCAGCAGCTCGGGGGGCGTCCGACTCACAGATACGCAGTATTTT.

This clonotype was picked up many times. The chain recombines TRBV4-2 with TRBJ2-7; D unresolved. The length of the CDR3 is 12 residues. Germline V CDR1 and CDR2: LGHNA, YNFKEQ. Trimming took off 0 bases at V and 4 bases at J, with 4 bases between the two ends. The CDR3 spells CASSQETYEQYV. The CDR3 bases are TGTGCCAGCAGCCAAGAGACATACGAGCAGTACGTC.

This clonotype was recorded many times. V and J are TRBV12-3 or TRBV12-4 and TRBJ1-1; 9 nucleotides align to TRBD1. The V segment lost 6 bases and the J segment 6 bases; nucleotides outside the gene matches: 11. The CDR3 runs to 15 residues. The CDR3, as DNA: TGTGCCAGCAGGTGGACAGGGGTCGAGGGCGCTGAAGCTTTCTTT. The encoded protein is CASRWTGVEGAEAFF.

This clonotype was found many times. The chain is built from TRBV4-1 and TRBJ1-1; maybe TRBD1 (5 bases). V lost 0 bases and J lost 4, with 9 bases in between. CDR3 length: 14 residues. Per the germline V gene, CDR1 is MGHRA and CDR2 is YSYEKL. The CDR3 loop reads CASSQDGGTTEAFF. The CDR3 DNA is TGCGCCAGCAGCCAAGATGGAGGGACCACTGAAGCTTTCTTT.

This clonotype was observed many times. The rearrangement links TRBV4-1 to TRBJ1-1, with D hard to call. This CDR3 region has 15 residues. Germline V gene sequence: CDR1 MGHRA, CDR2 YSYEKL. V was cut by 4 bases and J by 4 bases, with 16 bases left in between. CDR3 amino acids: CASSPVPSTGTEAFF. The CDR3 DNA follows: TGCGCCAGCAGCCCAGTCCCCTCGACGGGCACTGAAGCTTTCTTT.

This clonotype was observed at least ten times. The chain links TRBV19 to TRBJ2-1; either TRBD1 or TRBD2 may fit D (5 bases each). Germline V gene data show CDR1 as LNHDA and CDR2 as SQIVND (reference sequence). This CDR3 region has 14 residues. The V end was cut by 3 bases, the J end by 4 bases, with 10 bases between. The CDR3, as DNA: TGTGCCAGTAGTATGGGGGAAGAATACAATGAGCAGTTCTTC. It specifies CASSMGEEYNEQFF.

The chain uses TRBV9 and TRBJ1-1; 8 positions agree with TRBD1. There are 12 residues in the CDR3. Trimming at V came to 4 bases and at J to 11 bases, leaving 7 bases not matched to a gene. Germline V gene data show CDR1 as SGDLS and CDR2 as YYNGEE. As DNA, the CDR3 is TGTGCCAGCAGCACCCGACAGGGGAGGGCTTTCTTT. As protein: CASSTRQGRAFF.

This clonotype was detected only a few times. The chain recombines TRBV10-3 with TRBJ2-5; 8 bases are shared with TRBD1. The CDR3 consists of 15 residues. Germline V gene lookup returns CDR1 ENHRY and CDR2 SYGVKD. Trimming took 4 bases from V and 2 from J; bases not matched to a gene: 6. CDR3 DNA sequence: TGTGCCATCAGTGCTACAGGGGGGTCTCAAGAGACCCAGTACTTC. This gives the protein CAISATGGSQETQYF.

The genes are TRBV20-1 and TRBJ1-5; D is perhaps TRBD1 (5 bases). The germline V gene encodes CDR1 DFQATT and CDR2 SNEGSKA (reference sequence). V lost 6 bases, J lost 7 bases, and 25 bases lay in between. The CDR3 spans 16 residues. CDR3 sequence: CSATRGTLGVDQPQHF. CDR3 DNA: TGCAGTGCAACCCGGGGGACGCTGGGGGTTGACCAGCCCCAGCATTTT.

This clonotype has at least ten counts. The rearrangement joins TRBV7-9 to TRBJ2-2; possibly TRBD2 for D (6 bases). The ends were cut back, 2 bases at V and 6 bases at J, with 16 bases in the middle. This CDR3 spans 16 amino acids. Germline V lookup: CDR1 SEHNR, CDR2 FQNEAQ (reference sequence). The CDR3 sequence is CASSLHQAGRSGELFF. As DNA, the CDR3 is TGTGCCAGCAGCTTACATCAGGCGGGAAGGTCCGGGGAGCTGTTTTTT. The full variable domain, completed using reference TRBV7-9 and TRBJ2-2, is DTGVSQNPRHKITKRGQNVTFRCDPISEHNRLYWYRQTLGQGPEFLTYFQNEAQLEKSRLLSDRFSAERPKGSFSTLEIQRTEQGDSAMYLCASSLHQAGRSGELFFGEGSRLTVL.

In its sample, this clonotype was seen many times. The rearrangement joins TRBV29-1 to TRBJ2-1; unclear D gene. The CDR3 has 15 residues. The V gene lost 5 bases and the J gene lost 1 base, with 15 bases spanning the gap. Germline CDR1 is SQVTM and CDR2 is ANQGSEA. Here the CDR3 DNA reads TGCAGCGTTACGCTATTCTCGCCTTCCTACAATGAGCAGTTCTTC. Protein product: CSVTLFSPSYNEQFF.

Ten or more counts support this clonotype. An end of the junction differs from the germline gene, which may be a read error. The rearrangement uses TRBV3-1 and TRBJ2-1; D is uncertain. CDR3 length: 15 amino acids. CDR1 LGHDT and CDR2 YNNKEL come from the germline V gene (reference sequence). The CDR3 loop is CASSQDRGTYIEQFF. The CDR3 DNA reads as TGTGCCAGCAGCCAAGATCGCGGAACTTACATTGAGCAGTTCTTC.

This sequence joins TRBV20-1 and TRBJ1-5; tentative D call: TRBD1 (6 bases). The germline gives CDR1 DFQATT, CDR2 SNEGSKA (reference sequence). V lost 0 bases and J 4 bases, leaving 16 bases between the germline ends. The CDR3 sequence is 16 residues long. In DNA, the CDR3 is TGCAGTGCTAGAGATGGGGGGGGACAAAATAATCAGCCCCAGCATTTT. Its translation: CSARDGGGQNNQPQHF.

This clonotype was found a few times. This chain joins TRBV24-1 and TRBJ2-1; 11 bases are a match to TRBD1. CDR1 and CDR2 (germline): KGHDR, SFDVKD. The CDR3 is 17 residues long. The V and J ends lost 5 bases and 7 bases, in that order; junction bases with no gene match: 12. The CDR3 spells CATSALLGQGARNEQFF. The CDR3 DNA sequence: TGTGCCACCAGTGCACTACTAGGACAGGGGGCGCGGAATGAGCAGTTCTTC.

This clonotype was picked up many times. The rearrangement joins TRBV4-2 to TRBJ2-1; the match to TRBD2 covers 8 bases. CDR3 size: 16 residues. Losses at the gene ends were 0 bases for V and 4 bases for J; bases not matched to a gene: 5. Germline loops: CDR1 LGHNA, CDR2 YNFKEQ. CDR3 region: CASSQDISGVYNEQFF. For the CDR3, the DNA is TGTGCCAGCAGCCAAGATATTAGCGGGGTATACAATGAGCAGTTCTTC.

The table lists this clonotype with a few counts. The chain links TRBV20-1 to TRBJ1-4, with D possibly TRBD1 on 6 matching bases. The CDR3 extends over 15 amino acids. With 0 bases removed from V and 6 bases from J, the gap between germline ends came to 14 bases. Germline values: CDR1 DFQATT, CDR2 SNEGSKA (reference sequence). In DNA form, the CDR3 reads TGCAGTGCTAGAGATTCAGGGGCGGGGGATGAAAAACTGTTTTTT. Its translation is CSARDSGAGDEKLFF.

The chain uses TRBV7-6 and TRBJ2-1, with 7 bases that match TRBD2. Germline trimming cut 0 bases from V and 0 bases from J; bases unmatched to any gene: 11. This CDR3 contains 19 residues. The germline V gene encodes CDR1 SGHVS and CDR2 FNYEAQ. CDR3 in amino acids: CASSLASSGLLSSYNEQFF. CDR3 DNA: TGTGCCAGCAGCTTAGCATCTAGCGGCCTACTCAGCTCCTACAATGAGCAGTTCTTC.

This clonotype was detected only a few times. This CDR3 reads CASSHSGGPYEQYV. The CDR3 nucleotides read TGTGCCAGCAGCCATTCGGGGGGCCCCTACGAGCAGTACGTC. This chain connects TRBV3-1 to TRBJ2-7; D is possibly TRBD2 (7 bases). The CDR3 covers 14 residues. Looked up from germline, CDR1 is LGHDT and CDR2 is YNNKEL (reference sequence). V lost 3 bases and J lost 2, with 11 bases in between.

The V gene is TRBV19, the J gene TRBJ1-2; no reliable D call. The CDR3 sequence is 12 residues long. Per germline, CDR1 LNHDA and CDR2 SQIVND (reference sequence). The V and J ends lost 4 bases and 8 bases respectively, with 11 bases between them. CDR3 sequence reads: CASSRTTAGYTF. Here the CDR3 DNA reads TGTGCCAGTAGTAGAACTACTGCGGGCTACACCTTC.

This clonotype came up a few times. The chain combines TRBV20-1 with TRBJ2-3; 8 nucleotides agree with TRBD2. V was clipped by 3 bases and J by 3 bases; unmatched bases: 8. The CDR3 sequence is 15 residues long. Germline loops: CDR1 DFQATT, CDR2 SNEGSKA (reference sequence). As DNA, the CDR3 is TGCAGTGCTAGTGCTCCCGGGGGGGCGACAGATACGCAGTATTTT. It codes for CSASAPGGATDTQYF.

With regard to this clonotype: Since a much larger clone is just one base distant, this may be a read error. The J gene is TRBJ1-1, the V gene TRBV12-3 or TRBV12-4; possible D gene TRBD1, 5 bases. The CDR3 is 15 amino acids. V lost 6 bases to trimming and J lost 4 bases, with 18 bases between them. The CDR3 DNA is TGTGCCAGCAGCCGAAGCACAGGAGCCATCACTGAAGCTTTCTTT. This codes for CASSRSTGAITEAFF.